The T cell receptor beta chain described here comes from a study of control samples from healthy donors and cancer patients. This CDR3 region has 12 residues. V lost 0 bases, J lost 10 bases, and 12 bases lay in between. Per the germline V gene, CDR1 is GTSNPN and CDR2 is SVGIG (reference sequence). Sequencing used immunoSEQ multiplex PCR; TCRdb keeps in-frame clones, though not all of them. The sample lists 150,000 to 160,000 clones; 94% were seen once. This clonotype was sampled from a man aged 40-49 years in good health. Sequencing was carried out using blood. The chain uses TRBV30 and TRBJ1-2; D is ambiguous. CDR3 protein: CAWSVGRRVYTF. The CDR3 bases are TGTGCCTGGAGTGTAGGGCGCCGGGTCTACACCTTC.